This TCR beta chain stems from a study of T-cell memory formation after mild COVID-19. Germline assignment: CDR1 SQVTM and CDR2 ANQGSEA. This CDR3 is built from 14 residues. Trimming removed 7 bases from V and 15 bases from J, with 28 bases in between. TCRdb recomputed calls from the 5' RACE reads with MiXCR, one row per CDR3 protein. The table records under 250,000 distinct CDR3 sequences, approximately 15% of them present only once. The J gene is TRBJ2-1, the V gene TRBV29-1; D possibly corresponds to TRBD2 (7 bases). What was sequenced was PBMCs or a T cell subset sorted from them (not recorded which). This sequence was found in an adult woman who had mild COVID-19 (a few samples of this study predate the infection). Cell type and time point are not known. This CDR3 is CSATRGGIATSGFF. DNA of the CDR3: TGCAGCGCCACAAGGGGGGGCATAGCCACATCGGGGTTCTTC.